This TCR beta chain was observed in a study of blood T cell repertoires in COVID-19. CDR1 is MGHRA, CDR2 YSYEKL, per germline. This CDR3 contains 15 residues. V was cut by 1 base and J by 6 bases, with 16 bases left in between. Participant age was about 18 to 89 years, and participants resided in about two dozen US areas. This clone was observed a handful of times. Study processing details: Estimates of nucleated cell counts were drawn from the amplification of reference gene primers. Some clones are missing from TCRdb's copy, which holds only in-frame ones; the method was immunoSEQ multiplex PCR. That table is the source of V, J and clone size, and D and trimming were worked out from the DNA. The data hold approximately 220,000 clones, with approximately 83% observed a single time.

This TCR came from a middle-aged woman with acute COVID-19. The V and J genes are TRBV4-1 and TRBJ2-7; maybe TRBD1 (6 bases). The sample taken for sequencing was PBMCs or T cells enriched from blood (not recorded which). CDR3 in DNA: TGCGCCAGCAGCCAAGTTGGCCAGGGGCTCGTCGAGCAGTACTTC. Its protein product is CASSQVGQGLVEQYF.